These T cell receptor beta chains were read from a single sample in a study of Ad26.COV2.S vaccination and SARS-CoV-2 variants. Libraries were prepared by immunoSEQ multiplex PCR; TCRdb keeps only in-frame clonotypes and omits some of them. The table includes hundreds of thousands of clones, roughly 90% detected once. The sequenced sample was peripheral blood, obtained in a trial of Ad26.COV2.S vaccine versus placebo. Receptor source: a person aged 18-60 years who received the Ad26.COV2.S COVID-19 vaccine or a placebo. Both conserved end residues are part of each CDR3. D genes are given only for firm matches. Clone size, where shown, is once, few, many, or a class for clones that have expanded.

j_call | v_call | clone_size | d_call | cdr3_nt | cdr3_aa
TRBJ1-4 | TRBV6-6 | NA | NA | TGTGCCAGCAGCGGGGGAGGGGCCGGTGAAAAACTGTTTTTT | CASSGGGAGEKLFF
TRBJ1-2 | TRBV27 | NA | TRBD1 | TGTGCCAGCAGTTCGGACAGGATTCGAGGCTACACCTTC | CASSSDRIRGYTF
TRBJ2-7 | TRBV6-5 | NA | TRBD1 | TGTGCCAGCCGTCTATTCCGGGACAGGGTAATCGAGCAGTACTTC | CASRLFRDRVIEQYF
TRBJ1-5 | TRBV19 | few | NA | TGTGCCAGCCTGGACAGACGCTCCAATCAGCCCCAGCATTTT | CASLDRRSNQPQHF
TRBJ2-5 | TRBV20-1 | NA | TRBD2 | TGCAGTGCTAGTGTTGCTAGCGGGCCACAAGAGACCCAGTACTTC | CSASVASGPQETQYF
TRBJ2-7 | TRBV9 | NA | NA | TGTGCCAGCAGCGTAGTACAGGGCCCGGGGGGGCAGTACTTC | CASSVVQGPGGQYF
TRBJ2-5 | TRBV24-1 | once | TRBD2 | TGTGCCACCGAAACGACTAGCGGGAGCGAGTCCGGGACCCAGTACTTC | CATETTSGSESGTQYF
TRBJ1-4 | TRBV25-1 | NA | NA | TGTGCCAGCAGTGAGGGGCAAATTGCAACTAATGAAAAACTGTTTTTT | CASSEGQIATNEKLFF
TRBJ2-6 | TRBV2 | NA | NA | TGTGCCAGGGACAGTTCTGGGGCCAACGTCCTGACTTTC | CARDSSGANVLTF
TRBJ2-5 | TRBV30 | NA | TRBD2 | TGTGCCTGGAACCTAGCGGGAGTAGAGACCCAGTACTTC | CAWNLAGVETQYF
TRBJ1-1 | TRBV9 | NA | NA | TGTGCCAGCAGCGTCAGCAGGGGCCCACCGCTTGAAGCTTTCTTT | CASSVSRGPPLEAFF
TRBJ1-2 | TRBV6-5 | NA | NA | TGTGCCAGCAGTTACATCCGAGGGGCGTCTAACTATGGCTACACCTTC | CASSYIRGASNYGYTF
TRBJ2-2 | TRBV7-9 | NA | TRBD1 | TGTGCCAGCAGCCGGGACAGGGGCCTCGAGGAGCTGTTTTTT | CASSRDRGLEELFF
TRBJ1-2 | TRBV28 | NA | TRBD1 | TGTGCCAGCAGTTTACTACAGGGGAACTATGGCTACACCTTC | CASSLLQGNYGYTF
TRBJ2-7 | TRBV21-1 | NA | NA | TGTGCCAGCAGCAAAGCGACGACAGGGGTTCACTACGAGCAGTACTTC | CASSKATTGVHYEQYF
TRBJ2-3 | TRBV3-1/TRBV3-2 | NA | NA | TGTGCCAGCAGCCAAGGGGGGGGGCGGACAGATACGCAGTATTTT | CASSQGGGRTDTQYF
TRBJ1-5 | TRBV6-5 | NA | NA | TGTGCCAGCAAGACATCCCAAGCCCAGCATTTT | CASKTSQAQHF
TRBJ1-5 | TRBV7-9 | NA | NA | TGTGCCAGCAGCTTAGGAGATAAGCCCCAGCATTTT | CASSLGDKPQHF
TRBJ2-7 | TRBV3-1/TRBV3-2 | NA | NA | TGTGCCAGCAGCCAACCAGGACTTAGCTCCTACGAGCAGTACTTC | CASSQPGLSSYEQYF
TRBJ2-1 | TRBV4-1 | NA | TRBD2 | TGCGCCAGCAGCCAAGGTAGCGGGGGGGCGAATGAGCAGTTCTTC | CASSQGSGGANEQFF
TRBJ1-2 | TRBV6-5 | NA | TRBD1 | TGTGCCAGCAGTTCAGAGACAGGGGTTGGTGGCTACACCTTC | CASSSETGVGGYTF
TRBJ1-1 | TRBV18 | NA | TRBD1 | TGTGCCAGCTCTGACGACAGGGGTAGGACTGAAGCTTTCTTT | CASSDDRGRTEAFF
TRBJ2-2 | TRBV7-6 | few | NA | TGTGCCAGCAGCTTAGCGGGGAGATCCTACACCGGGGAGCTGTTTTTT | CASSLAGRSYTGELFF
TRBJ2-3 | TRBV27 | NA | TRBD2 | TGTGCCGCAGGAGCGGGAGGGTTAGATACGCAGTATTTT | CAAGAGGLDTQYF
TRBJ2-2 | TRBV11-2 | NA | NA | TGTGCCAGCAGCTTAGAAGCAGGAACCGGGGAGCTGTTTTTT | CASSLEAGTGELFF
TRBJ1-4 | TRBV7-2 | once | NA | TGTGCCAGCAGCTTAGTTACGAGTGGGAAACTGTTTTTT | CASSLVTSGKLFF
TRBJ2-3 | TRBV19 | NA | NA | TGTGCCAGTAGTATGCCGGGACACCTCAAGGATACGCAGTATTTT | CASSMPGHLKDTQYF
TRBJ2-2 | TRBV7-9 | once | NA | TGTGCCAGCAGCTTGCCCGGGGTCACCGGGGAGCTGTTTTTT | CASSLPGVTGELFF
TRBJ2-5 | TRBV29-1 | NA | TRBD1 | TGCAGCGTTAGGGACAGGGCTGGTTCAGAGACCCAGTACTTC | CSVRDRAGSETQYF
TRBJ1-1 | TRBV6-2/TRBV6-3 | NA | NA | TGTGCCAGCAGTTTTCGCCAAGGGCGCGTTGTTGAATTCTTT | CASSFRQGRVVEFF
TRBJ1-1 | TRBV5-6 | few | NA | TGTGCCAGCAGCCACCAATTTGAAAGGCCGCAGGAAGCTTTCTTT | CASSHQFERPQEAFF
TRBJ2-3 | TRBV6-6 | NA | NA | TGTGCCAGCAGTTATGGCAACCCCCATACGCAGTATTTT | CASSYGNPHTQYF
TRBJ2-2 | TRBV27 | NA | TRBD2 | TGTGCCAGCAGTTCCATACCTTCCACTAGCGGGTTCACCACCGGGGAGCTGTTTTTT | CASSSIPSTSGFTTGELFF
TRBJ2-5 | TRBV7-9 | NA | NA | TGTGCCAGCAGCCCAACAAGGGCGGGAGAGACCCAGTACTTC | CASSPTRAGETQYF
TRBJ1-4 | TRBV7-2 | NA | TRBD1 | TGTGCCAGCAGCTCCCCATCTGACAGGGTTGATGAAAAACTGTTTTTT | CASSSPSDRVDEKLFF
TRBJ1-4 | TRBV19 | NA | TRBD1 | TGTGCCAGTAGTGGGGGACAGGGGAGATTGAATGAAAAACTGTTTTTT | CASSGGQGRLNEKLFF
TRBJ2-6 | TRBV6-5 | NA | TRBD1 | TGTGCCAGCTGGGTGGGGACAGGTGGGGCCAACGTCCTGACTTTC | CASWVGTGGANVLTF
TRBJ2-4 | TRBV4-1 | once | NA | TGCGCCAGCAGCCAAGAGGGTCGGCTAGCAACTCTAGCCAAAAACATTCAGTACTTC | CASSQEGRLATLAKNIQYF
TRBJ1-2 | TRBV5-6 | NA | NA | TGTGCCAGCAGCTTTGAGGGCAACTATGGCTACACCTTC | CASSFEGNYGYTF
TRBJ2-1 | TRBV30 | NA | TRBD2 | TGTGCCTGGAGTCACTTTTCTAGCGGGAGCAGACGAGAGCAGTTCTTC | CAWSHFSSGSRREQFF
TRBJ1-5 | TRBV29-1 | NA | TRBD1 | TGCAGCGTCCGGACAGGGGGCAATCAGCCCCAGCATTTT | CSVRTGGNQPQHF
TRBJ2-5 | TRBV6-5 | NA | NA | TGTGCCAGCAGTTACTCGGGCAGGGTACTAGGGGAGACCCAGTACTTC | CASSYSGRVLGETQYF
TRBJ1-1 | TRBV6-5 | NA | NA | TGTGCCAGCATGGGCAACACTGAAGCTTTCTTT | CASMGNTEAFF
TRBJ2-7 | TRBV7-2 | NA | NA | TGTGCCAGCAGCTTCACGGGGCAGGGATCCTACGAGCAGTACTTC | CASSFTGQGSYEQYF
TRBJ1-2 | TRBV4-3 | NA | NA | TGCGCCAGCAGCCAAGGACGGATGCAGGCGGTCTATGGCTACACCTTC | CASSQGRMQAVYGYTF
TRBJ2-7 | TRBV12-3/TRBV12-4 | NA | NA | TGTGCCAGCATGCGGGATCGGTCCTACGAGCAGTACTTC | CASMRDRSYEQYF
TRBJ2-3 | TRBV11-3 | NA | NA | TGTGCCAGCAGCTTTTCCGGAGAAGATACGCAGTATTTT | CASSFSGEDTQYF
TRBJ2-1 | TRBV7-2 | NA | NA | TGTGCCAGCAGCTTAGCGGGAAGAGGGGACAATGAGCAGTTCTTC | CASSLAGRGDNEQFF
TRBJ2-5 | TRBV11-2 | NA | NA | TGTGCCAGCAGCTCATGGTTGAAGGAGGAGACCCAGTACTTC | CASSSWLKEETQYF